This T cell receptor (beta chain) was captured in a study of cytomegalovirus exposure and HLA in healthy donors. Study overall: Among around 180 million T cells, an earlier analysis found 117 million unique TCR beta sequences.

As concerns this clone: Its antigen remains unknown.

Regarding the study as a whole: A link between a missense DCLRE1C variant and TCR beta V- and J-gene trimming emerged from a later analysis. The CMV antigen specificity of a few CMV-associated chains was confirmed through in vitro analysis.

The J segment lost 2 bases and the V segment lost 5 bases, leaving 6 bases of the junction unmatched. The germline gives CDR1 SGHTA, CDR2 FQGNSA. CDR3 size: 16 residues. PCR employed 60 Vbeta and 13 Jbeta primers. Some clones are missing from TCRdb's copy, which holds only in-frame ones; the method was immunoSEQ multiplex PCR. The repertoire holds 150,000 to 200,000 clones, with roughly 80% as singletons. Source material: PBMCs. The source of this sequence is a woman aged 40-49 years in good health and CMV-seropositive. The chain couples TRBV7-2 to TRBJ2-1; TRBD2 aligns across 10 bases. The CDR3 nucleotides read TGTGCCAGCAGCAAGGGACTAGCGCTTCCCTACAATGAGCAGTTCTTC. Protein sequence: CASSKGLALPYNEQFF.